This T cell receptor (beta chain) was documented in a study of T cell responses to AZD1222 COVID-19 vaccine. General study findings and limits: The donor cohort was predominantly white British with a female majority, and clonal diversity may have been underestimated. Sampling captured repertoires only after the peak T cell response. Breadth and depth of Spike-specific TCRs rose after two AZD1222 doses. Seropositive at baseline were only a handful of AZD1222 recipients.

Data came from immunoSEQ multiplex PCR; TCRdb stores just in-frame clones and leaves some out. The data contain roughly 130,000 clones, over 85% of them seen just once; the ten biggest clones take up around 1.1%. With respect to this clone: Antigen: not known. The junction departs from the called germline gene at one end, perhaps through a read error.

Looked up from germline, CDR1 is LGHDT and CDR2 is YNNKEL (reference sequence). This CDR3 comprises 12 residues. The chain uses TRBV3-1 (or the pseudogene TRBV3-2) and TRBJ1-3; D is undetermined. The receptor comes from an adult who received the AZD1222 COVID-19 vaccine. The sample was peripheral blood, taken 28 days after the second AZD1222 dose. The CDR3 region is CASSATGNTIYF. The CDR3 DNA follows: TGTGCCAGCAGCGCGACTGGGAACACCATATATTTT.